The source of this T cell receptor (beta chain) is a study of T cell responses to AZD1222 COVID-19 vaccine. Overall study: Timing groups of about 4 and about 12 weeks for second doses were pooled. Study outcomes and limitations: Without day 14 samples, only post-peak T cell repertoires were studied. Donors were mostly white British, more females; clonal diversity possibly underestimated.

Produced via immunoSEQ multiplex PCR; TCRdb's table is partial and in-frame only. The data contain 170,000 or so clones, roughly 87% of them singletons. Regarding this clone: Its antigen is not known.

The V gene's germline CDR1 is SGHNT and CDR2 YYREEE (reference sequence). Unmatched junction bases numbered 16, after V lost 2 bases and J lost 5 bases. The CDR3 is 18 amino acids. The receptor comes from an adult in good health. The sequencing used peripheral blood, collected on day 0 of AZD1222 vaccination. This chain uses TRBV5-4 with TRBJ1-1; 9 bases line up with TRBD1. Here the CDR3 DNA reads TGTGCCAGCAGCTTTGGGGGTTATAGGGGACAGGGACCGACTGAAGCTTTCTTT. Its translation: CASSFGGYRGQGPTEAFF.